The clone carrying this TCR beta chain has a count of ten or more. The antigen is undetermined. A universal primer site was created by template switching, with the cDNA bearing unique molecular identifiers. TCRdb re-analysed the 5' RACE reads in MiXCR, keeping a single row per CDR3 protein. The sample consists of about 300,000 distinct CDR3 sequences, 10% to 15% of them appearing once. This entry is derived from a study of identical twins. General observations from the study: Cross-sectional statistical analysis, not tracking of the same donors, underpinned the conclusions.

Germline V gene lookup returns CDR1 SGHVS and CDR2 FQNEAQ. CDR3 size: 15 residues. Trimming at V came to 6 bases and at J to 8 bases, leaving 8 bases not matched to a gene. The same specimen was also included in a second study, on yellow fever vaccine responses in identical twins.

This receptor was identified in a young woman in good health. The chain couples TRBV7-8 to TRBJ2-1; 12 bases align to TRBD2. The sequenced sample was CD8+ T cells sorted from blood. The CDR3 region is CASSPGLAGGDEQFF. The CDR3 DNA reads as TGTGCCAGCAGTCCTGGTCTAGCGGGAGGGGATGAGCAGTTCTTC.